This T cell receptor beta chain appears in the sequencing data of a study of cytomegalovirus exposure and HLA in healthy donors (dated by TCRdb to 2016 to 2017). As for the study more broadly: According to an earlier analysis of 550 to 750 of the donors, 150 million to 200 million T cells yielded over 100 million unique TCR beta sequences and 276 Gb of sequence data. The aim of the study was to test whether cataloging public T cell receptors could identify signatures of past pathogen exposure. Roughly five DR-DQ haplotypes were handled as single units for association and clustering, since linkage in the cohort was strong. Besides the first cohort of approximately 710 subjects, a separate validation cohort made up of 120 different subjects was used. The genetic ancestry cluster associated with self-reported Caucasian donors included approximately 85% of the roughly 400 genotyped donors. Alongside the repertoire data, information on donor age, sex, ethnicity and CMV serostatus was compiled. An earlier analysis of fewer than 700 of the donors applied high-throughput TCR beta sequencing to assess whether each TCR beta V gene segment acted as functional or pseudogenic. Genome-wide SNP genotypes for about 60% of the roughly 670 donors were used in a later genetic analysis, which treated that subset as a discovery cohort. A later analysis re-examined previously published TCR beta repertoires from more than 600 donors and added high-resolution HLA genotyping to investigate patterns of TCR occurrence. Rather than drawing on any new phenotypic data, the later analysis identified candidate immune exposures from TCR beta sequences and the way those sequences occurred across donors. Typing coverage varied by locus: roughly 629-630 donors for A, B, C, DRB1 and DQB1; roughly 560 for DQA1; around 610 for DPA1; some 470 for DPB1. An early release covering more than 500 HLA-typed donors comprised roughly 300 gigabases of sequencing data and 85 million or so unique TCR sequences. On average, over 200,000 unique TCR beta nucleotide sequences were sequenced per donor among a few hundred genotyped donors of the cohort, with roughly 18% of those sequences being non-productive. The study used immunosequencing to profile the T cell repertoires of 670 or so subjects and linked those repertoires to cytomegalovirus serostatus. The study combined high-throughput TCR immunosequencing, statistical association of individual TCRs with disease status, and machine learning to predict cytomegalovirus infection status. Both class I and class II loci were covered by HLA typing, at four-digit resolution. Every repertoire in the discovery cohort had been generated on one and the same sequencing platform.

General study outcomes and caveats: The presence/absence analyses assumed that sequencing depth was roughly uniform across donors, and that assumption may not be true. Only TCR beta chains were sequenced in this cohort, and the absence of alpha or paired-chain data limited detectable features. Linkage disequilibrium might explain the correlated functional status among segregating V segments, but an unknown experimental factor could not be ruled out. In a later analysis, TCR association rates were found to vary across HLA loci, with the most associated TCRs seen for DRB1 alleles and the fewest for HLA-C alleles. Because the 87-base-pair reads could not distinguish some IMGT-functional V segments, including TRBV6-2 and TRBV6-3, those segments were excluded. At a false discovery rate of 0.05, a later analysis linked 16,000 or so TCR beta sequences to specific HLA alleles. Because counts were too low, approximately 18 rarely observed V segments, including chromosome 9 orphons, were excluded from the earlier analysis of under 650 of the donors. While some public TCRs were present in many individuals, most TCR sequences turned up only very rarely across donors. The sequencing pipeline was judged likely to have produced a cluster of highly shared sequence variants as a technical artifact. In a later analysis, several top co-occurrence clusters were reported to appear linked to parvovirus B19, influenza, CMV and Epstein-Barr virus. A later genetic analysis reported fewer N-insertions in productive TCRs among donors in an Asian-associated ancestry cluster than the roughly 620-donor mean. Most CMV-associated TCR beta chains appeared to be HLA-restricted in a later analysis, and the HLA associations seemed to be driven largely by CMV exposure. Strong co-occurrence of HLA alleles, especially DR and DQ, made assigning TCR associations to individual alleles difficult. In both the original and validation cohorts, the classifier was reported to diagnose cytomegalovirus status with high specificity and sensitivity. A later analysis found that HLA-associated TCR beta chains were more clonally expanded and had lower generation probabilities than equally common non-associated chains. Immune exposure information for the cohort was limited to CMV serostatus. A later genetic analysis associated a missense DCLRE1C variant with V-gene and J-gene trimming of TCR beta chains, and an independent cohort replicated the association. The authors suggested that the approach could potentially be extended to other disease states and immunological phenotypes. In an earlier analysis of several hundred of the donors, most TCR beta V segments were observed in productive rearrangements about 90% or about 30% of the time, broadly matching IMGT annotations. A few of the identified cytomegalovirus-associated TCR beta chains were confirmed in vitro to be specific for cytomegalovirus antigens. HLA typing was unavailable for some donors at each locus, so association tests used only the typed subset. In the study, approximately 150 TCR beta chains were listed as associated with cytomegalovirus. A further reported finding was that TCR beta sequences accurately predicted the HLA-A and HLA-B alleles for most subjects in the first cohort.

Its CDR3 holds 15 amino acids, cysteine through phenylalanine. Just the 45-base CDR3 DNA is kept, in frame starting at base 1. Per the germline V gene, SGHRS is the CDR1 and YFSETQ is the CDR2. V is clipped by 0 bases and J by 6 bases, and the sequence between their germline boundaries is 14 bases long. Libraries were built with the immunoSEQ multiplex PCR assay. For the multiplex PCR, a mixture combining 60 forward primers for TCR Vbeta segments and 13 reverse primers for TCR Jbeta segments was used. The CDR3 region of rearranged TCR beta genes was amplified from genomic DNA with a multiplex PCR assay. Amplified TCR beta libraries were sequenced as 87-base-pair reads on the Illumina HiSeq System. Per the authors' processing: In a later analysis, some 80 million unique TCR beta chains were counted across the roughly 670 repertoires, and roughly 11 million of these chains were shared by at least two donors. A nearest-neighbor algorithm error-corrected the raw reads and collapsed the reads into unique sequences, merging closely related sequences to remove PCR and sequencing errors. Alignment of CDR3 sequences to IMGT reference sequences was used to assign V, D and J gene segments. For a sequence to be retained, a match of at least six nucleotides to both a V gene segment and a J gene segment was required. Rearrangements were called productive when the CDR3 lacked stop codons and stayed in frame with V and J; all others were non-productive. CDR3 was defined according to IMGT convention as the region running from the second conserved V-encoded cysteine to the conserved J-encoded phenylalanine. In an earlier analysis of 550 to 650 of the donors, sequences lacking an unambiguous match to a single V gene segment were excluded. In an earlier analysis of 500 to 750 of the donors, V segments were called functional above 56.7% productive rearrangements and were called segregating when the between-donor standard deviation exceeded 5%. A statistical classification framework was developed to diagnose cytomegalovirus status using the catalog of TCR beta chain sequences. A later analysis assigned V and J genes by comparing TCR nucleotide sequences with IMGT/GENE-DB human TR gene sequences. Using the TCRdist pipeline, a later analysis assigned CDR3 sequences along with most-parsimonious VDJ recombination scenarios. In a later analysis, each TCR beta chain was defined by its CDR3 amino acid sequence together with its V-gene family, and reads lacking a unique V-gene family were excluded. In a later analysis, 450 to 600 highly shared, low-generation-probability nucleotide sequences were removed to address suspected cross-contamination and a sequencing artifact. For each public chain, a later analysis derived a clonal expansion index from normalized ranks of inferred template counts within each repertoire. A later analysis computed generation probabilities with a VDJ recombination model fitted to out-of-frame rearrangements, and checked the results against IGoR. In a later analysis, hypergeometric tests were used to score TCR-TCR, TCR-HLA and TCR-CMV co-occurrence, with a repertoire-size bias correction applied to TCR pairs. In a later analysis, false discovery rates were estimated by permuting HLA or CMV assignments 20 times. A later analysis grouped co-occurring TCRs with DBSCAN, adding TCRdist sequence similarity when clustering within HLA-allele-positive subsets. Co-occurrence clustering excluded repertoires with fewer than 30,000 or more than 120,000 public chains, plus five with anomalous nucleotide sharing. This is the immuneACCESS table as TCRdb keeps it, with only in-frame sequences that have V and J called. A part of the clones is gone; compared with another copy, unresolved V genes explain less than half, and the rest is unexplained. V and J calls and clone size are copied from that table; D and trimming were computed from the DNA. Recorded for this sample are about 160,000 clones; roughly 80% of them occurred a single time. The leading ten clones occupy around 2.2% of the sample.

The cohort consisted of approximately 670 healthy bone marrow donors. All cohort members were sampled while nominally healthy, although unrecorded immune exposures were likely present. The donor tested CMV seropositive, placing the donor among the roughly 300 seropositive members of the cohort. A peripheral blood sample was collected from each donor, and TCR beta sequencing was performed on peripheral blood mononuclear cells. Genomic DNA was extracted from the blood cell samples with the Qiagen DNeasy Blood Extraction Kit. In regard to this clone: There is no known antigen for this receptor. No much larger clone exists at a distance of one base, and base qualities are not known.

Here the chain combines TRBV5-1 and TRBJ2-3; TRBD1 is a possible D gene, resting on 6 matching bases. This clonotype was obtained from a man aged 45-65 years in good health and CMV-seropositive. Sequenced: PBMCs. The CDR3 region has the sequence CASSLVNRVVDTQYF. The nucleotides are TGCGCCAGCAGCTTGGTGAACAGGGTCGTCGATACGCAGTATTTT.